The text below deals with one TCR beta chain. The target antigen is unknown. The ends were cut back, 4 bases at V and 0 bases at J, with 16 bases in the middle. Germline V gene lookup returns CDR1 SEHNR and CDR2 FQNEAQ (reference sequence). The CDR3 contains 16 residues. Method: immunoSEQ multiplex PCR; TCRdb's copy keeps in-frame clones and lacks some. The data hold some 100,000 clones, with roughly 92% observed a single time. This entry belongs to a study of PD-1 blockade in classical Hodgkin lymphoma. Study information: Every 2 weeks, patients had 3 mg/kg nivolumab intravenously.

Study-wide points: Diminished baseline TCR diversity has been reported in newly diagnosed patients relative to healthy donors. Individuals who commenced nivolumab within less than 1 year of ASCT were excluded. CD4+ but not CD8+ TCR diversity rose significantly by C4D1.

Each patient relapsed following autologous stem cell transplantation, and prior brentuximab vedotin exposure differed. The sequencing used peripheral blood mononuclear cells (PBMCs), collected at baseline. V gene TRBV7-9 combines with J gene TRBJ2-7; the D gene is possibly TRBD1 (6 bases). This receptor was obtained from a human donor with classical Hodgkin lymphoma. This CDR3 is CASSSDGTPFSYEQYF. CDR3 DNA sequence: TGTGCCAGCAGCTCGGATGGGACACCCTTCTCCTACGAGCAGTACTTC.